The sequence of this T cell receptor (beta chain) was determined in a study of CD8 T cells in Susac syndrome. Broader study findings: Only a relatively small number of individuals were included in the TCR sequencing and HLA analysis.

For this clonotype: Its specificity is unknown.

Random hexamers were used to reverse transcribe roughly 0.45 to 1 ug of RNA. Multiplex PCR with immunoSEQ amplified the TCR beta CDR3 across 54 Vbeta and 13 Jbeta. In TCRdb, the immunoSEQ multiplex PCR reads were re-called with MiXCR into one record per CDR3 protein. The sample gives 70,000 or so distinct CDR3 sequences, approximately 95% of which show up once; about 0.25% is in the top ten. High-throughput TCR beta sequencing covered peripheral CD8+ and CD4+ T cells. The receptor was isolated from a human donor in good health. Sequenced material: CD8+ T cells from PBMCs.

CDR3 sequence reads: CATSDGTQGSYGYTF. The CDR3 DNA reads as TGTGCCACCAGTGATGGAACCCAGGGTAGCTATGGCTACACCTTC. The V call is TRBV24-1, the J call TRBJ1-2; D is perhaps TRBD1 (5 bases). Looked up from germline, CDR1 is KGHDR and CDR2 is SFDVKD. The ends were cut back, 3 bases at V and 4 bases at J, with 14 bases in the middle. The CDR3 length is 15 residues.